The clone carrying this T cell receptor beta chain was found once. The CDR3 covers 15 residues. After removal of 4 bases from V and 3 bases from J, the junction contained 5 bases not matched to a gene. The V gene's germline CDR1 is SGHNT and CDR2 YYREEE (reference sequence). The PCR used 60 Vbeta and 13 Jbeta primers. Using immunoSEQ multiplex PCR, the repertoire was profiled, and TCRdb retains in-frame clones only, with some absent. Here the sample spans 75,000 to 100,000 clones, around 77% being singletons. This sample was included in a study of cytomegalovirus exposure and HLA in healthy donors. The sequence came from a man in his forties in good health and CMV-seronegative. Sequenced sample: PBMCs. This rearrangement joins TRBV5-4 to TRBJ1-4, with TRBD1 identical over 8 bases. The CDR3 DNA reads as TGTGCCAGCAGCGCCGTGACAGGGGCTAATGAAAAACTGTTTTTT. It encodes CASSAVTGANEKLFF.